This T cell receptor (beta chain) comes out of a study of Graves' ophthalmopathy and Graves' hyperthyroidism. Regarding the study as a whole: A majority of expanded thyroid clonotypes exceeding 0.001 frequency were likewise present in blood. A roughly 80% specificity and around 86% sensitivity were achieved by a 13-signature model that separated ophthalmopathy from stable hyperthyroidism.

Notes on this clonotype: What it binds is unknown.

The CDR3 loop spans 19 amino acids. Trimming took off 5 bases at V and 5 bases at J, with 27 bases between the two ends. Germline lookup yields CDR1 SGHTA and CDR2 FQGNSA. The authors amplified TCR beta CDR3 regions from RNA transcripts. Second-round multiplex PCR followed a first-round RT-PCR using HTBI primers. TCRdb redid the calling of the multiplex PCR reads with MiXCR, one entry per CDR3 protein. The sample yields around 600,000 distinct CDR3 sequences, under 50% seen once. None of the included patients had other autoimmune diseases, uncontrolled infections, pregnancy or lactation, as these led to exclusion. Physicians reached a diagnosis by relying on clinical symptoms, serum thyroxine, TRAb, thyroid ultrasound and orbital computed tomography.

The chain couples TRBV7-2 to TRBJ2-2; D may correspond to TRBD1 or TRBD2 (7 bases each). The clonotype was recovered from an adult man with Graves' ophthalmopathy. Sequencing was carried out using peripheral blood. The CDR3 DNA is TGTGCCAGCAGCCCCACGTACAGAAGGGGGAGGGGGCGTACCGGGGAGCTGTTTTTT. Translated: CASSPTYRRGRGRTGELFF.